The entry that follows covers one TCR beta chain sequence. The antigen is not known. The CDR3 is 17 amino acids. Per germline, CDR1 DFQATT and CDR2 SNEGSKA (reference sequence). The V gene end was trimmed by 6 bases and the J gene end by 1 base; junction bases not matched to a gene: 11. This sample was taken from a study of response to subunit inactivated influenza vaccine. General study results and limits: Researchers suggested that each seasonal influenza vaccination recruits few new T cells.

TCRdb redid the calling of the RT-PCR reads with MiXCR, one entry per CDR3 protein. The repertoire holds under 800,000 distinct CDR3 sequences, with about 14% as singletons. The specimen was PBMCs from blood, collected 14 to 15 days before vaccination. This chain joins TRBV20-1 and TRBJ2-2; 10 nucleotides line up with TRBD2. The sequence derives from a man aged 45-60 years who received an inactivated influenza vaccine. Written as DNA, the CDR3 is TGCAGTGCCCCAACACGACCTAGCGGGAGGAACACCGGGGAGCTGTTTTTT. Encoded protein: CSAPTRPSGRNTGELFF.